This T cell receptor beta chain came from a study of control samples from healthy donors and cancer patients. The assay was immunoSEQ multiplex PCR, and TCRdb's table has in-frame clones only and misses some. The sample consists of roughly 150,000 clones, about 89% of them appearing once. The CDR3 runs 14 residues. After removal of 5 bases from V and 9 bases from J, the junction contained 13 bases not matched to a gene. Germline V gene lookup returns CDR1 SEHNR and CDR2 FQNEAQ (reference sequence). The chain is built from TRBV7-9 and TRBJ2-7; TRBD1 matches at 7 bases. Sample: blood. The sequence came from a man between 25 and 39 years old in good health. In DNA, the CDR3 is TGTGCCAGCAGCCAGAACGACAGGGAGAATTGGCAGTACTTC. It translates to CASSQNDRENWQYF. Combining the CDR3 with reference TRBV7-9 and TRBJ2-7 gives the whole variable domain DTGVSQNPRHKITKRGQNVTFRCDPISEHNRLYWYRQTLGQGPEFLTYFQNEAQLEKSRLLSDRFSAERPKGSFSTLEIQRTEQGDSAMYLCASSQNDRENWQYFGPGTRLTVT.